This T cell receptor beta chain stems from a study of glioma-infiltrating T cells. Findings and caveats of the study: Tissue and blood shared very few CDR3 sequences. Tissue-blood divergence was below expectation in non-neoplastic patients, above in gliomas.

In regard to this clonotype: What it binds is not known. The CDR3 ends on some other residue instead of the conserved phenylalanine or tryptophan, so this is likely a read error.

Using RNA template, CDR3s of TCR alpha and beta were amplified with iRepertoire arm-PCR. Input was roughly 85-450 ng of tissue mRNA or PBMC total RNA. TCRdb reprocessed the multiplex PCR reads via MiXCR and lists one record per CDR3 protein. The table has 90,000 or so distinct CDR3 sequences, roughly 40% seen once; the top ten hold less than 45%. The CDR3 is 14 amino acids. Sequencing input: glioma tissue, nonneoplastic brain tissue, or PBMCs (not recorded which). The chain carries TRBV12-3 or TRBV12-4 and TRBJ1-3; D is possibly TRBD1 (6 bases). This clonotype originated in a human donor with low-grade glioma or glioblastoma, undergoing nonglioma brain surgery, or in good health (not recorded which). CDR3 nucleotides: TGTGCCAGCTACGACAGGTTCTCTGGGAACACCATATATTTG. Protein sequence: CASYDRFSGNTIYL.